The present T cell receptor beta chain was sequenced within a study of T cell responses to AZD1222 COVID-19 vaccine. Overall study findings and caveats: No repertoire was sampled before or during the peak T cell response, only after it.

Generated by immunoSEQ multiplex PCR, the TCRdb table keeps only in-frame clones and is missing some. The sample holds around 130,000 clones, over 85% seen once. Remarks on this clone: Antigen unknown.

The CDR3 is made up of 14 amino acids. The V gene's germline CDR1 is LNHDA and CDR2 SQIVND (reference sequence). The germline V and J ends were trimmed by 9 bases and 4 bases, with 16 bases remaining between them. This chain joins TRBV19 and TRBJ1-5; D may be TRBD1 (5 bases). The clonotype originates from an adult in good health. Sequencing used peripheral blood, obtained on day 0 of AZD1222 vaccination. CDR3 region: CASGRGLPNQPQHF. The CDR3 DNA is TGTGCCAGCGGGAGGGGCCTCCCGAATCAGCCCCAGCATTTT.